This T cell receptor beta chain was retrieved from a study of blood T cell repertoires in COVID-19 (TCRdb year 2020). Regarding the complete study: The collaborator samples originated in the United States, Italy and Spain and spanned the acute and convalescent phases of COVID-19. The material from the prospective study consisted of cDNA or gDNA derived from T cells, B-cell-depleted T cells, or PBMCs. The dataset comprised deeply sampled blood TCRbeta repertoires from subjects exposed to, actively infected with, or recovered from COVID-19. A freely available public database, intended as a resource for researchers studying the immune response to SARS-CoV-2, is where the repertoires were released. Samples were obtained from the ongoing ImmuneRACE study (first 160 participants) and from 1,254 subjects provided by 6 global collaborators. Sample metadata almost always included a de-identified subject ID, COVID-19 status, age in years and sex. Where available, HLA class I and class II types were taken from metadata supplied by the sample provider and were not determined by assay-based typing. General findings and caveats noted by the study authors: How much clinical and demographic metadata was included differed by source and by participant, and the metadata was provided uncurated.

For this clone: What this receptor recognizes is not known. There are no base qualities to consult, and no much larger clone falls within one base.

Collaborating institutions collected whole blood in K2EDTA tubes following their own protocols. For TCRbeta analysis, collaborators shipped samples in one of three forms: frozen whole blood, isolated PBMCs, or DNA extracted from either of those sample types. The immunoSEQ Assay, a bias-controlled multiplex PCR, was used to amplify TCRbeta CDR3 regions from genomic DNA. The paper's processing steps were these. The number of nucleated cells in each sample was estimated from the amplification of reference gene primers within the assay. To quantify the absolute abundance of each unique TCRbeta CDR3 rearrangement, sequence reads were collapsed and filtered. For each sample, productive Simpson clonality was calculated as the square root of Simpson's diversity index across productive rearrangements. TCRdb holds this immuneACCESS table with in-frame rearrangements only. Some clones are missing; in checked studies, unresolved V genes explain under half, and the rest has no known cause. V, J and clone size are those of that table, while D and trimming were read from the DNA. Within this sample are hundreds of thousands of clones, with around 79% of them counted one time only. The top ten hold around 3.2% of the sample.

The sample consisted of peripheral blood. This TCR was sampled from an elderly woman with acute or convalescent COVID-19.

This receptor carries the CDR3 CAISESTQTNNEQFF. The DNA sequence is as follows: TGTGCCATCAGTGAGTCGACTCAGACTAACAATGAGCAGTTCTTC. The rearrangement joined TRBV10-3 to TRBJ2-1; 5 matching bases give a weak D call of TRBD2. V is cut by 0 bases and J by 5 bases, and the space between the germline ends is 11 bases. The CDR3 has 15 amino acids, counting the end cysteine and phenylalanine. The only DNA kept is the CDR3, 45 bases in frame from the first base. The germline V gene specifies ENHRY as CDR1 and SYGVKD as CDR2.